This TCR beta chain was identified in a study of T cells after yellow fever vaccination (dated by TCRdb to 2018 to 2020). About the study as a whole: Libraries from fractions with low cell numbers were prepared with the SMART-Seq v4 Ultra Low Input RNA kit. To follow T-cell clones before and after primary and booster YFV17D yellow fever vaccination, bulk TCR alpha and beta repertoires were sequenced over time. Blood was collected at multiple timepoints before and after primary and secondary immunization, and bulk PBMC replicates and cell subsets were isolated. Two healthy male donors made up the cohort, one aged 18 to 29 years and the other aged 30 to 40 years. The paper's findings and limits, for the study overall: Because only a couple of donors were included in the study, the extent to which the findings can be generalized is limited. Compared with the primary T-cell response, the secondary T-cell response was faster but weaker, reaching its peak on day 5 rather than on day 15. Because abundant contaminating clonotypes from the bulk population could be contained in FACS-sorted repertoires, computational filtering was required. After the booster, most clones that had expanded after primary vaccination were detected again (around 95% of CD4 and 88% of CD8), suggesting broad maintenance of memory. A small fraction of clonotypes showed up in both the CD4 and CD8 compartments, probably as a result of convergent recombination.

Taken with the paper, the label for treatment or condition translates to: live attenuated yellow fever vaccine strain. At every blood-draw timepoint, two biological replicates of bulk PBMCs were collected. A standard Ficoll-Paque protocol was used to isolate PBMCs from peripheral blood. RNA was extracted with TriZol from bulk PBMCs, CD4 and CD8 fractions, and dextramer-positive and dextramer-negative fractions. Synthesis of TCR cDNA relied on 5'RACE template switching, a step that introduced a universal primer site along with unique molecular identifiers. cDNA synthesis was primed from both the TCR alpha and TCR beta constant segments. Library amplification involved two PCR steps, and the second step added sample barcodes and sequencing adapters. Sequencing of the libraries was done on either Illumina HiSeq 2500 (2x100 bp) or NovaSeq (2x150 bp). The paper's processing steps were these. Reads were demultiplexed and collapsed into UMI consensus sequences with MIGEC, and V(D)J alignment was performed with MiXCR. Using edgeR on replicate PBMC samples, clonotypes were called vaccine-responding if FDR was below 0.01 and the log2 fold change was above 5 up to day 15. Bulk clonotypes were assigned CD4 or CD8 identity according to which sequenced CD4 or CD8 repertoire held them at higher abundance. The public sequencing data were trimmed at Q25 with fastp and processed into clonotypes with MiXCR by TCRdb, which kept only in-frame beta chains. Rows merge per CDR3 protein into single entries with the most common DNA and genes. The V and J calls come from TCRdb's annotation, not from the publication. Across this sample there are some 390,000 distinct CDR3 sequences, with roughly 6.2% seen only once. The ten largest clones capture over 12% of the sample.

In the germline V gene, CDR1 corresponds to SGHRS and CDR2 to YFSETQ. Its CDR3 holds 15 amino acids, cysteine through phenylalanine. The entry retains the CDR3 DNA only, 45 bases that are in frame from base 1. V lost 3 bases and J lost 5 bases; the stretch between them is 17 bases long. In the case of this clonotype: Its antigen has not been determined. Base qualities were left out, and no much larger clone turns up one base away.

The sequence links TRBV5-1 to TRBJ2-5; the D region is possibly TRBD1 or TRBD2, each matching across 6 bases. The clonotype was recovered from a man younger than 45 who received the YFV17D yellow fever vaccine. This sample comprised PBMCs, obtained 5 days after the yellow fever booster vaccination. Here the CDR3 is given as CASSYTSLGAETQYF. The sequenced DNA is TGCGCCAGCAGCTATACTAGCCTGGGGGCGGAGACCCAGTACTTC.